This is a list of T cell receptor beta chains from one sample in a study of T-cell reconstitution after alpha-beta-depleted transplantation in children. TCRdb used MiXCR to reprocess the PCR reads, holding one entry per CDR3 protein. In the table there are just over 70,000 distinct CDR3 sequences, 7% to 8% of which are singletons. The sample in question was PBMCs from the stem cell graft donor, obtained from the stem cell graft. The receptors stem from a human donor who donated a stem cell graft to a child with acute lymphoblastic leukemia. Both conserved end residues are part of each CDR3. The D gene is left open where the match is weak. Clone sizes are given selectively: once, few, many, or a class where the clone is expanded.

CDR3 DNA: TGTGCCAGCAGCTACTACAGGACCAATCAGCCCCAGCATTTT
CDR3 protein: CASSYYRTNQPQHF
V gene: TRBV5-6
clone size: many
D gene: -
J gene: TRBJ1-5

CDR3 DNA: TGTGCCAGCAGCATCATTGCGGGGAGAGTGGGGGAGCTGTTTTTT
CDR3 protein: CASSIIAGRVGELFF
V gene: TRBV7-2
clone size: many
D gene: -
J gene: TRBJ2-2

CDR3 DNA: TGTGCCAGCTGCCTGCCGGGGACTGAAGCTTTCTTT
CDR3 protein: CASCLPGTEAFF
V gene: TRBV6-1
clone size: -
D gene: -
J gene: TRBJ1-1

CDR3 DNA: TGTGCCAGCTCCCCCGCGAACACAGATACGCAGTATTTT
CDR3 protein: CASSPANTDTQYF
V gene: TRBV7-9
clone size: -
D gene: -
J gene: TRBJ2-3

CDR3 DNA: TGTGCCAGCAGTTACGACCGGGGGGAGCAGTTCTTC
CDR3 protein: CASSYDRGEQFF
V gene: TRBV6-2/TRBV6-3
clone size: -
D gene: -
J gene: TRBJ2-1

CDR3 DNA: TGTGCCAGCAGCTTATATGTAGGACTCGTTAAAGATACGCAGTATTTT
CDR3 protein: CASSLYVGLVKDTQYF
V gene: TRBV11-2
clone size: few
D gene: -
J gene: TRBJ2-3

CDR3 DNA: TGTGCCGCGGGACGTTTTGGCTATGGCTACACCTTC
CDR3 protein: CAAGRFGYGYTF
V gene: TRBV10-3
clone size: -
D gene: -
J gene: TRBJ1-2

CDR3 DNA: TGCGCCAGCAGCTTTTCCGTGATCGGCGGGCAGAATTCACCCCTCCACTTT
CDR3 protein: CASSFSVIGGQNSPLHF
V gene: TRBV5-1
clone size: many
D gene: -
J gene: TRBJ1-6

CDR3 DNA: TGTGCCAGCAGCCAAGATAACAGGGTCACTAATGAAAAACTGTTTTTT
CDR3 protein: CASSQDNRVTNEKLFF
V gene: TRBV4-2
clone size: many
D gene: -
J gene: TRBJ1-4

CDR3 DNA: TGTGCCAGCAGTTCTCGGACAGGGAACACTGAAGCTTTCTTT
CDR3 protein: CASSSRTGNTEAFF
V gene: TRBV6-5
clone size: -
D gene: TRBD1
J gene: TRBJ1-1

CDR3 DNA: TGTGCCAGCAGCCCGGACATCTCCTACGAGCAGTACTTC
CDR3 protein: CASSPDISYEQYF
V gene: TRBV5-5
clone size: many
D gene: -
J gene: TRBJ2-7

CDR3 DNA: TGCGCCAGCAGCCCTAGGGCAGGGGGCACCGATGAGCAGTTCTTC
CDR3 protein: CASSPRAGGTDEQFF
V gene: TRBV5-1
clone size: many
D gene: TRBD1
J gene: TRBJ2-1

CDR3 DNA: TGTGCCAGCAGCTCGATACGGGGGAATGGTTTGACAGATACGCAGTATTTT
CDR3 protein: CASSSIRGNGLTDTQYF
V gene: TRBV7-2
clone size: many
D gene: -
J gene: TRBJ2-3

CDR3 DNA: TGTGCCAGCAGCCAAGATTCCGGGGGGAATTCACCCCTCCACTTT
CDR3 protein: CASSQDSGGNSPLHF
V gene: TRBV4-2
clone size: -
D gene: -
J gene: TRBJ1-6

CDR3 DNA: TGTGCCAGCAACGTAGGGGACACCGGGGAGCTGTTTTTT
CDR3 protein: CASNVGDTGELFF
V gene: TRBV9
clone size: many
D gene: -
J gene: TRBJ2-2

CDR3 DNA: TGTGCCACACGCGGAGAGGGTATTTACACTGAAGCTTTCTTT
CDR3 protein: CATRGEGIYTEAFF
V gene: TRBV25-1
clone size: many
D gene: -
J gene: TRBJ1-1

CDR3 DNA: TGCGCCAGCAGCTTACAGGGGGCCCCAGAGACCCATTACTTC
CDR3 protein: CASSLQGAPETHYF
V gene: TRBV5-1
clone size: few
D gene: TRBD1
J gene: TRBJ2-5

CDR3 DNA: TGTGCCAGCAGGAACAGCGGGGGGGCAACCGGGGAGCTGTTTTTT
CDR3 protein: CASRNSGGATGELFF
V gene: TRBV6-4
clone size: many
D gene: TRBD2
J gene: TRBJ2-2

CDR3 DNA: TGTGCCTCCTGGAAGGAGGGGGGCCGCGACAATGAGCAGTTCTTC
CDR3 protein: CASWKEGGRDNEQFF
V gene: TRBV3-1
clone size: few
D gene: -
J gene: TRBJ2-1

CDR3 DNA: TGTGCCAGCAGTTTTATCCGGGGAGCCCCGGATGAAAAACTGTTTTTT
CDR3 protein: CASSFIRGAPDEKLFF
V gene: TRBV12-3/TRBV12-4
clone size: many
D gene: -
J gene: TRBJ1-4

CDR3 DNA: TGTGCCAGCAGCTCCGACTGGGAAGAGACCCAGTACTTC
CDR3 protein: CASSSDWEETQYF
V gene: TRBV12-3/TRBV12-4
clone size: many
D gene: -
J gene: TRBJ2-5

CDR3 DNA: TGTGCCAGCAGCTTAGTCCTAGGCGGTTTCTTGAATGAGCAGTTCTTC
CDR3 protein: CASSLVLGGFLNEQFF
V gene: TRBV11-2
clone size: many
D gene: -
J gene: TRBJ2-1

CDR3 DNA: TGTGCCAGCAGCACCAGACTAGCGGGAGGGAGTTGGAACACCGGGGAGCTGTTTTTT
CDR3 protein: CASSTRLAGGSWNTGELFF
V gene: TRBV11-2
clone size: few
D gene: TRBD2
J gene: TRBJ2-2

CDR3 DNA: TGCGCCAGCCAAGGCCCGGAAGAAAAACTGTTTTTT
CDR3 protein: CASQGPEEKLFF
V gene: TRBV5-1
clone size: few
D gene: -
J gene: TRBJ1-4

CDR3 DNA: TGTGCCAGCAGCCGGATGACAGGGAACTATGGCTACACCTTC
CDR3 protein: CASSRMTGNYGYTF
V gene: TRBV3-1
clone size: many
D gene: TRBD1
J gene: TRBJ1-2

CDR3 DNA: TGTGCCAGCAGGACACCCGTTCTCATCACAGATACGCAGTATTTT
CDR3 protein: CASRTPVLITDTQYF
V gene: TRBV2
clone size: few
D gene: -
J gene: TRBJ2-3

CDR3 DNA: TGTGCCAGCAGTCCCCGGGACCCCCCGGCCCTCCACTTT
CDR3 protein: CASSPRDPPALHF
V gene: TRBV12-3/TRBV12-4
clone size: many
D gene: -
J gene: TRBJ1-6

CDR3 DNA: TGCAGCGTTATACTAGCGGGACTTGAGCAGTTCTTC
CDR3 protein: CSVILAGLEQFF
V gene: TRBV29-1
clone size: many
D gene: TRBD2
J gene: TRBJ2-1

CDR3 DNA: TGTGCCAGCAGCGTAGATCCCGGGGGAGGGTCCAAAAACATTCAGTACTTC
CDR3 protein: CASSVDPGGGSKNIQYF
V gene: TRBV9
clone size: many
D gene: TRBD2
J gene: TRBJ2-4

CDR3 DNA: TGTGCCAGCAGCCTTCGACAGAGAACCACAGATACGCAGTATTTT
CDR3 protein: CASSLRQRTTDTQYF
V gene: TRBV7-3
clone size: many
D gene: -
J gene: TRBJ2-3

CDR3 DNA: TGCGCCAGCGGCCTAAAGGGGGAGCTGTTTTTT
CDR3 protein: CASGLKGELFF
V gene: TRBV5-1
clone size: many
D gene: -
J gene: TRBJ2-2

CDR3 DNA: TGTGCCAGCAGCCAAGAATCGGCGGGCAACTACGAGCAGTACTTC
CDR3 protein: CASSQESAGNYEQYF
V gene: TRBV4-2
clone size: many
D gene: -
J gene: TRBJ2-7

CDR3 DNA: TGTGCCAGCAGCGTAGATAGGGGAGAAGCTTTCTTT
CDR3 protein: CASSVDRGEAFF
V gene: TRBV9
clone size: few
D gene: -
J gene: TRBJ1-1

CDR3 DNA: TGTGCCAGCAGCTTATCGGGACTAGCGGGAGGGGGTGAGCAGTTCTTC
CDR3 protein: CASSLSGLAGGGEQFF
V gene: TRBV13
clone size: many
D gene: TRBD2
J gene: TRBJ2-1

CDR3 DNA: TGCGCCAGCAGCGCCGGACAGGGCCAAGCCAAAAACATTCAGTACTTC
CDR3 protein: CASSAGQGQAKNIQYF
V gene: TRBV5-1
clone size: many
D gene: TRBD1
J gene: TRBJ2-4

CDR3 DNA: TGCAGCTTTAACAGGGCTAGCAATCAGCCCCAGCATTTT
CDR3 protein: CSFNRASNQPQHF
V gene: TRBV29-1
clone size: few
D gene: -
J gene: TRBJ1-5

CDR3 DNA: TGTGCCAGCAGCCCCCCAAAGCAGGTCACTGAAGCTTTCTTT
CDR3 protein: CASSPPKQVTEAFF
V gene: TRBV3-1
clone size: many
D gene: -
J gene: TRBJ1-1

CDR3 DNA: TGCAGCGGAGGGAGGGCCCGGGACGAGCAGTACTTC
CDR3 protein: CSGGRARDEQYF
V gene: TRBV29-1
clone size: few
D gene: TRBD2
J gene: TRBJ2-7

CDR3 DNA: TGTGCCAGCAGCCAAACGCGGGAGCAGTTCTTC
CDR3 protein: CASSQTREQFF
V gene: TRBV6-2/TRBV6-3
clone size: many
D gene: -
J gene: TRBJ2-1

CDR3 DNA: TGTGCCAGCAGCCAGGGTACAGCTACACAAGAGACCCAGTACTTC
CDR3 protein: CASSQGTATQETQYF
V gene: TRBV14
clone size: many
D gene: -
J gene: TRBJ2-5

CDR3 DNA: TGTGCCAGCAGCTCAGCTTCCCCCAGCACAGATACGCAGTATTTT
CDR3 protein: CASSSASPSTDTQYF
V gene: TRBV7-9
clone size: many
D gene: -
J gene: TRBJ2-3

CDR3 DNA: TGTGCCAGTAGTAGGGGACTAGCGGGCCTCAATGAGCAGTTCTTC
CDR3 protein: CASSRGLAGLNEQFF
V gene: TRBV19
clone size: few
D gene: TRBD2
J gene: TRBJ2-1

CDR3 DNA: TGTGCCACCAGCAGTCCCGGGGTGTACAATGAGCAGTTCTTC
CDR3 protein: CATSSPGVYNEQFF
V gene: TRBV15
clone size: many
D gene: -
J gene: TRBJ2-1

CDR3 DNA: TGTGCCAGCAGCCAAATACAGGGGCCGGCCGGGGAGCTGTTTTTT
CDR3 protein: CASSQIQGPAGELFF
V gene: TRBV7-6
clone size: few
D gene: TRBD1
J gene: TRBJ2-2

CDR3 DNA: TGTGCCAGCTCACCAAACGGGTACGATTCACCCCTCCACTTT
CDR3 protein: CASSPNGYDSPLHF
V gene: TRBV18
clone size: few
D gene: -
J gene: TRBJ1-6

CDR3 DNA: TGTGCCAGCAGCCAAGTATATACGCAGTATTTT
CDR3 protein: CASSQVYTQYF
V gene: TRBV4-2
clone size: many
D gene: -
J gene: TRBJ2-3

CDR3 DNA: TGTGCCAGCAGCTTAGGGGCAGGGAACTATGGCTATACCTTC
CDR3 protein: CASSLGAGNYGYTF
V gene: TRBV7-9
clone size: few
D gene: -
J gene: TRBJ1-2

CDR3 DNA: TGTGCCAGCAAAAATGTCTACGAGCAGTACTTC
CDR3 protein: CASKNVYEQYF
V gene: TRBV27
clone size: many
D gene: -
J gene: TRBJ2-7

CDR3 DNA: TGCGCCAGCAGTCAAGGGAACGGCAGGGGGAGGACAGATACGCAGTATTTT
CDR3 protein: CASSQGNGRGRTDTQYF
V gene: TRBV4-1
clone size: many
D gene: -
J gene: TRBJ2-3

CDR3 DNA: TGTGCCAGCAGCTCGACAGGGGCTAGGAGGGGCGGCTACACCTTC
CDR3 protein: CASSSTGARRGGYTF
V gene: TRBV7-3
clone size: many
D gene: TRBD1
J gene: TRBJ1-2